Presented here are 19 T cell receptor beta chains from one specimen sequenced in a study of shared clonotypes between healthy human individuals. TCRdb's copy holds only in-frame clones and misses some; the assay was immunoSEQ multiplex PCR. In the table there are around 1,000,000 clones, around 77% of which are singletons. Sequenced input: memory CD4+ T cells from PBMCs. Subset meaning: CD45RA-negative fraction. These receptors all come from a young man in good health. Some clones in this sample may be carry-over from other donors' samples.

On this clone itself: One junction end disagrees with the germline gene, perhaps due to a read error. The same CDR3 is also encoded by other DNA sequences in this sample. CDR3 in DNA: TGTGCCAGCACTTTAGCGGGAACGTACAATGAGCAGTTCTTC. Encoded protein: CASTLAGTYNEQFF. The chain couples TRBV28 to TRBJ2-1, with 8 bases lining up with TRBD2. Germline CDR1 MDHEN, CDR2 SYDVKM. CDR3 size: 14 residues.

Notes on this clone: One end of the junction varies from germline; a read error may be responsible. This rearrangement joins TRBV25-1 to TRBJ2-7; D is possibly TRBD1 (5 bases). The CDR3 has 12 residues. CDR1 is MGHDK and CDR2 is SYGVNS in the germline V gene. CDR3 DNA sequence: TGTGCCAGCAGTGAATCGTTGGCAGGGTTAAACTTC. It is translated as CASSESLAGLNF.

This chain connects TRBV5-1 to TRBJ1-2, with 9 bases aligning to TRBD1. The V gene end was trimmed by 3 bases and the J gene end by 6 bases; junction bases not matched to a gene: 6. This CDR3 comprises 14 residues. Germline CDR1 and CDR2: SGHRS and YFSETQ. The CDR3: CASSSGQGMDGYTF. The CDR3 DNA reads as TGCGCCAGCAGCTCGGGACAGGGAATGGATGGCTACACCTTC.

In this sample, this clone turned up a few times. CDR3 bases: TGTGCCATCCTTACAGGGAACTCCTACAATGAGCAGTTCTTC. Protein: CAILTGNSYNEQFF. The chain is built from TRBV2 and TRBJ2-1; D might be TRBD1 (6 bases). This CDR3 has 14 amino acids. Looked up from germline, CDR1 is SNHLY and CDR2 is FYNNEI. Trimming removed 10 bases at V and 0 bases at J, with 13 bases between.

This chain connects TRBV6-1 to TRBJ1-2; 10 bases map to TRBD1. V lost 4 bases, J lost 4 bases, and 6 bases stayed unmatched. Germline V gene lookup returns CDR1 MNHNS and CDR2 SASEGT. CDR3 length: 15 amino acids. The chain's CDR3 is CASSGRTGGSYGYTF. The CDR3 DNA follows: TGTGCCAGCAGTGGCAGGACAGGGGGATCCTATGGCTACACCTTC.

The rearrangement joins TRBV5-1 to TRBJ2-6; D tentatively reads TRBD1 or TRBD2 (5 bases each). With 7 bases removed from V and 2 bases from J, the gap between germline ends came to 7 bases. Germline-derived CDR1 and CDR2 are SGHRS and YFSETQ. This CDR3 has 13 amino acids. The CDR3 spells CASQGAGANVLTF. Here the CDR3 DNA reads TGCGCCAGCCAGGGAGCTGGGGCCAACGTCCTGACTTTC.

This clone has only one observation. This chain links TRBV1 with TRBJ2-7; TRBD1, the table's D call, was not compared with the DNA. TRBV1 is assigned pseudogene status. The CDR3 sequence is 14 residues long. The CDR3 DNA follows: TGCACCAGCAGCCAAGACCAAGCAGGGGGCGAGCAGTACTTC. It specifies CTSSQDQAGGEQYF.

Regarding this clone: A far larger clone is just one base off, so this is likely a read error. The same CDR3 also results from other DNA sequences found in this sample. CDR3 nucleotides: TGCGCCAGCAGCTTGGGGGTACAAGAGACCCAGTACTTC. This translates into CASSLGVQETQYF. The gene calls are TRBV5-1 and TRBJ2-5; no definite D call. The V gene lost 0 bases and the J gene lost 2 bases, with 5 bases spanning the gap. The CDR3 is 13 residues long. CDR1 is SGHRS, CDR2 YFSETQ, per germline.

The chain combines TRBV10-1 with TRBJ1-2; unclear D gene. The germline CDR1 and CDR2 sequences are WNHNN and SYGVQD (reference sequence). This CDR3 is 13 amino acids long. Trimming pared 9 bases from V and 5 bases from J, leaving 16 bases between. This CDR3 is CASDCGQEYGYTF. CDR3 nucleotide sequence: TGCGCCAGTGACTGTGGCCAGGAGTATGGCTACACCTTC.

The chain carries TRBV6-1 and TRBJ2-1; 9 bases align to TRBD1. The CDR3 totals 15 residues. V shed 6 bases and J 3 bases; nucleotides not matched to a gene: 6. Germline lookup yields CDR1 MNHNS and CDR2 SASEGT. CDR3 sequence: CASRTGQGFYNEQFF. The DNA of the CDR3 is TGTGCCAGCAGGACGGGACAGGGCTTCTACAATGAGCAGTTCTTC.

This chain uses TRBV14 with TRBJ2-3, with TRBD1 as a possible D gene (5 bases). The CDR3 loop spans 14 amino acids. V lost 4 bases to trimming and J lost 2 bases, with 10 bases between them. Per germline, CDR1 SGHDN and CDR2 FVKESK. Here the CDR3 reads CASSPSGLTDTQYF. DNA of the CDR3: TGTGCCAGCAGCCCCTCAGGGCTCACAGATACGCAGTATTTT.

This clone was recorded at least ten times. The sample carries other DNA sequences with the same CDR3. The chain employs TRBV11-3 and TRBJ2-1, with TRBD2 identical over 13 bases. The length of the CDR3 is 14 residues. The germline CDR1 and CDR2 sequences are SGHNT and YENEEA. V was pared by 5 bases and J by 8 bases, with 3 bases of the junction left unmatched. CDR3 loop: CASSTSGRAYEQFF. DNA of the CDR3: TGTGCCAGCAGCACTAGCGGGAGGGCCTATGAGCAGTTCTTC.

This clone has ten or more counts. The V and J genes are TRBV29-1 and TRBJ2-1; D is possibly TRBD1 (5 bases). The germline CDR1 and CDR2 sequences are SQVTM and ANQGSEA. V was cut by 4 bases and J by 0 bases, with 16 bases left in between. The CDR3 sequence is 16 residues long. The CDR3 sequence is CSVVGNRYSSYNEQFF. Here the CDR3 DNA reads TGCAGCGTTGTGGGGAACAGGTATAGCTCCTACAATGAGCAGTTCTTC.

In regard to this clone: The sample contains more than one DNA sequence encoding this CDR3. The chain uses TRBV5-1 and TRBJ1-4; TRBD1 is a possible D gene (6 bases). V was trimmed by 2 bases and J by 8 bases, leaving 13 bases between them. CDR3 length: 14 amino acids. Germline CDR1 is SGHRS and CDR2 is YFSETQ. In nucleotides, the CDR3 is TGCGCCAGCAGCTTCGGGGGCCCGGGGGAAAAACTGTTTTTT. Residues: CASSFGGPGEKLFF.

Comment on this clone: Germline and junction disagree at one end, which may indicate a read error. The chain employs TRBV2 and TRBJ2-7; D remains ambiguous. The CDR3 runs to 13 residues. Germline values: CDR1 SNHLY, CDR2 FYNNEI. The CDR3 coding sequence is TGTGCCAGCTATCGCCAGGCGGTACAAGAGCTGTACTTC. Translated, it gives CASYRQAVQELYF.

J is TRBJ1-1 and V is TRBV6-1, with D tentatively TRBD1 (5 bases). V was trimmed by 1 base and J by 1 base, leaving 7 bases between them. This CDR3 has 14 residues. The germline V gene has CDR1 MNHNS and CDR2 SASEGT. The CDR3 protein is CASSEGQKNTEAFF. CDR3 nucleotides: TGTGCCAGCAGTGAAGGACAGAAGAACACTGAAGCTTTCTTT.

The DNA of the CDR3 is TGTGCCAGCAGGAAGGGAGGGCGCCCAGATACGCAGTATTTT. Translated: CASRKGGRPDTQYF. V usage is TRBV27 and J usage is TRBJ2-3, with 7 bases aligning to TRBD2. Trimming at V came to 6 bases and at J to 4 bases, leaving 7 bases not matched to a gene. The CDR3 is 14 residues long. Germline V gives CDR1 MNHEY, CDR2 SMNVEV (reference sequence).

The chain couples TRBV27 to TRBJ2-2; TRBD2 matches at 9 bases. Germline values: CDR1 MNHEY, CDR2 SMNVEV (reference sequence). The CDR3 is made up of 14 amino acids. Trimming at V came to 8 bases and at J to 4 bases, leaving 5 bases not matched to a gene. CDR3 region: CASQRSGSTGELFF. The CDR3 coding sequence is TGTGCCAGCCAGCGTAGCGGGAGCACCGGGGAGCTGTTTTTT.

The CDR3 here is CAWSRTGYGYGYTF. The CDR3 nucleotides are TGTGCCTGGAGCCGTACGGGGTACGGATATGGCTACACCTTC. This chain uses TRBV30 with TRBJ1-2; D gene ambiguous. V lost 3 bases, J lost 5 bases, and 16 bases lay in between. Germline V gene sequence: CDR1 GTSNPN, CDR2 SVGIG (reference sequence). The CDR3 has 14 residues.